Presented here are 20 T cell receptor beta chains from one specimen sequenced in a study of early T cells in non-severe SARS-CoV-2 infection. TCRdb re-derived calls from the 5' RACE reads in MiXCR, one entry per CDR3 protein. Among approximately 73,000 distinct CDR3 sequences listed, roughly 13% were seen once. The sample taken for sequencing was whole blood. These receptors originate from an adult who was a healthcare worker with PCR-confirmed SARS-CoV-2 infection or an uninfected control (not recorded which).

The rearrangement links TRBV11-2 to TRBJ1-2; D not resolved. V dropped 5 bases and J dropped 8 bases, with 9 bases sitting between them. Germline CDR1 and CDR2: SGHAT and FQNNGV. CDR3 size: 11 residues. CDR3 sequence: CASSPVEGYTF. CDR3 DNA: TGTGCCAGCAGCCCCGTCGAAGGCTACACCTTC.

The chain carries TRBV11-3 and TRBJ2-2; the D gene is possibly TRBD1 (5 bases). V was cut by 3 bases and J by 4 bases, with 6 bases left in between. This CDR3 has 13 residues. Germline V gene lookup returns CDR1 SGHNT and CDR2 YENEEA. The DNA for the CDR3 is TGTGCCAGCAGCTTGACAGCCACCGGGGAGCTGTTTTTT. It yields the protein CASSLTATGELFF.

In this sample, this clonotype turned up a few times. V and J are TRBV28 and TRBJ1-5; 8 bases are shared with TRBD1. Trimming cost V 7 bases and J 2 bases; bases outside gene matches: 16. The CDR3 runs 18 residues. Germline CDR1 reads MDHEN; CDR2 reads SYDVKM. CDR3 loop: CASTRGLGSGGRNQPQHF. CDR3 coding DNA: TGTGCCAGCACTAGAGGTCTTGGTTCAGGGGGCCGCAATCAGCCCCAGCATTTT. The whole variable domain, filled in from reference TRBV28 and TRBJ1-5, reads DVKVTQSSRYLVKRTGEKVFLECVQDMDHENMFWYRQDPGLGLRLIYFSYDVKMKEKGDIPEGYSVSREKKERFSLILESASTNQTSMYLCASTRGLGSGGRNQPQHFGDGTRLSIL.

The V gene is TRBV6-2 or TRBV6-3, the J gene TRBJ1-1, with a tentative D call TRBD1 (5 bases). The germline V and J ends were trimmed by 7 bases and 6 bases, with 39 bases remaining between them. The CDR3 sequence is 21 residues long. Germline V gives CDR1 MNHEY, CDR2 SVGEGT. For the CDR3, the DNA is TGTGCCAGCACTACTCTGGGACTCCGGGAGAGAAGCCTGAGGAGGGTAGCTGAAGCTTTCTTT. Its translation: CASTTLGLRERSLRRVAEAFF.

This clonotype turned up a few times. The V call is TRBV24-1, the J call TRBJ2-5; 9 positions match TRBD1. Looked up from germline, CDR1 is KGHDR and CDR2 is SFDVKD. J was trimmed by 4 bases and V by 3 bases; bases with no gene match: 5. CDR3 size: 15 residues. The CDR3 DNA sequence: TGTGCCACCAGTGATACGGCGACAGGGGGAGAGACCCAGTACTTC. Protein product: CATSDTATGGETQYF.

This clonotype came up many times. The CDR3 DNA reads TGTGCCAGCAGAACAGGGGGCCCGTACCAAGAGACCCAGTACTTC. Residues: CASRTGGPYQETQYF. V gene TRBV7-2 combines with J gene TRBJ2-5, with 9 bases fitting TRBD1. Per the germline V gene, CDR1 is SGHTA and CDR2 is FQGNSA. V shed 6 bases, J shed 0 bases, and the junction held 5 bases outside the gene matches. This CDR3 is built from 15 residues.

The chain combines TRBV10-3 with TRBJ2-1; the match to TRBD2 covers 9 bases. This CDR3 contains 16 residues. CDR1 is ENHRY and CDR2 is SYGVKD in the germline V gene. V gave up 0 bases and J gave up 10 bases; unmatched junction bases: 10. This CDR3 reads CAISESGLAGMEEQFF. The CDR3 nucleotides are TGTGCCATCAGTGAGTCCGGGCTAGCGGGAATGGAAGAGCAGTTCTTC.

The chain couples TRBV24-1 to TRBJ1-5, with 10 bases fitting TRBD1. V lost 2 bases and J lost 11; bases outside the gene matches: 8. Germline V gives CDR1 KGHDR, CDR2 SFDVKD. The length of the CDR3 is 15 residues. As DNA, the CDR3 is TGTGCCACCAGTGATTCGGGACAGGGGCGTCCGACCCAGCATTTT. This sequence encodes CATSDSGQGRPTQHF.

This clonotype is medium-sized by share. The chain carries TRBV6-4 and TRBJ2-1; 8 positions match TRBD2. Germline V gene data show CDR1 as MRHNA and CDR2 as SNTAGT. The CDR3 extends over 15 amino acids. V shed 4 bases, J shed 3 bases, and the junction held 5 bases outside the gene matches. CDR3 in amino acids: CASSGGSGNYNEQFF. In DNA form, the CDR3 reads TGTGCCAGCAGTGGGGGTAGCGGGAACTACAATGAGCAGTTCTTC.

J is TRBJ2-7 and V is TRBV5-5, with 9 bases lining up with TRBD2. The CDR3 is 17 residues long. The germline V gene encodes CDR1 SGHKS and CDR2 YYEKEE (reference sequence). V lost 3 bases and J lost 3; bases outside the gene matches: 13. The CDR3 DNA reads TGTGCCAGCAGCTCAACGCTTAGCGGGAGAGACTACTACGAGCAGTACTTC. Translated, it gives CASSSTLSGRDYYEQYF.

V and J are TRBV28 and TRBJ2-7; tentatively, D is TRBD1 (6 bases). The CDR3 covers 17 residues. The germline gives CDR1 MDHEN, CDR2 SYDVKM. V shed 3 bases and J shed 0 bases, with 18 bases lying between them. CDR3 in amino acids: CASSFTSGTTSSYEQYF. The CDR3 DNA follows: TGTGCCAGCAGTTTCACCTCGGGGACAACTAGCTCCTACGAGCAGTACTTC.

The rearrangement joins TRBV28 to TRBJ1-2; D perhaps matches TRBD1 (6 bases). V was shortened by 2 bases and J by 0 bases, with 13 bases between the two germline ends. This CDR3 contains 16 residues. Per germline, CDR1 MDHEN and CDR2 SYDVKM. CDR3 residues: CASSLDLQGPNYGYTF. CDR3 DNA sequence: TGTGCCAGCAGTTTAGATCTACAGGGACCTAACTATGGCTACACCTTC.

This clonotype came up many times. The V call is TRBV7-2, the J call TRBJ1-2, with D uncertain. V was shortened by 5 bases and J by 4 bases, with 17 bases between the two germline ends. Germline CDR1 SGHTA, CDR2 FQGNSA. The CDR3 is 15 amino acids. CDR3 loop: CASSRSTDSAYGYTF. The CDR3 DNA sequence: TGTGCCAGCAGCCGCTCAACAGACTCGGCCTATGGCTACACCTTC.

This clonotype was counted between two and nine times. The chain carries TRBV7-2 and TRBJ2-1, with 10 bases matching TRBD2. Trimming cost V 3 bases and J 4 bases; bases outside gene matches: 3. This CDR3 contains 15 residues. Germline values: CDR1 SGHTA, CDR2 FQGNSA. The CDR3 reads CASSFGTSAYNEQFF. Here the CDR3 DNA reads TGTGCCAGCAGCTTTGGGACTAGCGCTTACAATGAGCAGTTCTTC.

The chain combines TRBV12-3 or TRBV12-4 with TRBJ1-1; D remains unclear. V was shortened by 5 bases and J by 1 base, with 14 bases between the two germline ends. The CDR3 has 15 amino acids. CDR3 region: CASSPEGWGNTEAFF. Here the CDR3 DNA reads TGTGCCAGCAGTCCCGAAGGGTGGGGGAACACTGAAGCTTTCTTT.

V is TRBV7-9 and J is TRBJ2-7; D gene ambiguous. Between the trimmed V and J ends, which lost 1 base and 0 bases, there was a span of 13 bases. The CDR3 has 16 amino acids. Germline V gives CDR1 SEHNR, CDR2 FQNEAQ (reference sequence). The CDR3 DNA reads as TGTGCCAGCAGCTTAGATTTGGGGTTGAGCTCCTACGAGCAGTACTTC. Translated, it gives CASSLDLGLSSYEQYF.

This clonotype showed up many times. The V call is TRBV6-5, the J call TRBJ1-1; D is unclear. Trimming removed 2 bases from V and 0 bases from J, with 13 bases in between. The CDR3 has 16 amino acids. CDR1 is MNHEY, CDR2 SVGAGI, per germline. In DNA form, the CDR3 reads TGTGCCAGCAGTTACCACTCACAATACATGAACACTGAAGCTTTCTTT. Protein: CASSYHSQYMNTEAFF.

The chain combines TRBV6-2 or TRBV6-3 with TRBJ2-4; no clear D. Germline CDR1 is MNHEY and CDR2 is SVGEGT. Trimming removed 2 bases from V and 0 bases from J, with 11 bases in between. The CDR3 has 16 amino acids. The DNA for the CDR3 is TGTGCCAGCAGTTACGGCCGTCCGCAAGCCAAAAACATTCAGTACTTC. Encoded protein: CASSYGRPQAKNIQYF.

Only a few counts were recorded for this clonotype. The chain joins TRBV12-3 or TRBV12-4 to TRBJ2-7; tentatively, D is TRBD1 or TRBD2 (6 bases each). The CDR3 is 14 residues long. Trimming took off 5 bases at V and 7 bases at J, with 18 bases between the two ends. CDR3: CASSGRTVDGEQYF. CDR3 in DNA: TGTGCCAGCAGTGGGAGGACAGTGGACGGGGAGCAGTACTTC.

A few counts support this clonotype. The chain employs TRBV7-2 and TRBJ2-5; TRBD2 is a possible D gene (6 bases). The CDR3 has 16 residues. The germline V gene encodes CDR1 SGHTA and CDR2 FQGNSA. Trimming cost V 1 base and J 2 bases, with 14 bases left between them. CDR3 sequence (DNA): TGTGCCAGCAGCTTAGGTGCTAGCGCCCATCAAGAGACCCAGTACTTC. Its protein product is CASSLGASAHQETQYF.